This is a list of T cell receptor beta chains from one sample in a study of low-dose radiotherapy and immunotherapy resistance in tumors. TCRdb used MiXCR to reprocess the reads, holding one entry per CDR3 protein. Among under 90,000 distinct CDR3 sequences, over 15% were seen once, and the ten largest hold approximately 1.3%. The sequencing used PBMCs, collected after low-dose radiotherapy plus immunotherapy. The receptors come from a male donor with prostate cancer. Each CDR3 is given with its conserved first and last residue. Each record gives: clone size, J gene, V gene, D gene, CDR3 DNA, CDR3 protein. A D gene is named only where the DNA matches it firmly. The listing skips clone size in some rows; elsewhere it reads once, few, many or a size class.

many,TRBJ2-1,TRBV27,.,TGTGCCAGCAGGGGGTTGGGGACTTTAAACAATGAGCAGTTCTTC,CASRGLGTLNNEQFF
many,TRBJ2-7,TRBV29-1,.,TGCAGCGTTGAAGAGGGGGGGGCCCCCTACGAGCAGTACTTC,CSVEEGGAPYEQYF
many,TRBJ2-7,TRBV7-3,TRBD2,TGTGCCAGCAGCTTAAACCTAGCGGGAGGGCCGTACGAGCAGTACTTC,CASSLNLAGGPYEQYF
many,TRBJ2-1,TRBV19,.,TGTGCCAGTACCAGGGGGGTGGCGGGAGAGTACAATGAGCAGTTCTTC,CASTRGVAGEYNEQFF
many,TRBJ2-5,TRBV10-3,TRBD1,TGTGCCATCAGCGCCGGGACAGGGAGTGCAGAGACCCAGTACTTC,CAISAGTGSAETQYF
.,TRBJ2-1,TRBV18,TRBD1,TGTGCCAGCTCACCCACAGGGGTACCATACAATGAGCAGTTCTTC,CASSPTGVPYNEQFF
many,TRBJ2-5,TRBV20-1,.,TGCAGTGCTAGAGTCGAAGGGGCAGAGACCCAGTACTTC,CSARVEGAETQYF
many,TRBJ2-7,TRBV5-1,TRBD2,TGCGCCAGCAGCTTGGCCGGTCTAGCGGCTATCGAGCAGTACTTC,CASSLAGLAAIEQYF
many,TRBJ2-3,TRBV7-2,.,TGTGCCAGCAGCTTAAGGCTAGCACGACCAGATACGCAGTATTTT,CASSLRLARPDTQYF
many,TRBJ2-7,TRBV28,.,TGTGCCAGCAGTCCCAGGGGAGGACAGCGGAACTCCTACGAGCAGTACTTC,CASSPRGGQRNSYEQYF
many,TRBJ2-2,TRBV7-2,.,TGTGCCAGCAGGGAGGGACGGGGCACCGGGGAGCTGTTTTTT,CASREGRGTGELFF
many,TRBJ2-7,TRBV11-2,.,TGTGCCAGCAGCTTGACGGACCTCAGTTCCTACGAGCAGTACTTC,CASSLTDLSSYEQYF
many,TRBJ1-5,TRBV5-1,.,TGCGCCAGCAGCTTGGAGCCCTCGTCGAGCAATCAGCCCCAGCATTTT,CASSLEPSSSNQPQHF
.,TRBJ2-3,TRBV18,.,TGTGCCAGCTCACCACTTCAGGGGCCTGGAGTGCAGTATTTT,CASSPLQGPGVQYF
many,TRBJ2-6,TRBV7-9,TRBD2,TGTGCCAGCAGCCCCCTGTGGACGGGAGGGAACTCTGGGGCCAACGTCCTGACTTTC,CASSPLWTGGNSGANVLTF
.,TRBJ2-1,TRBV29-1,.,TGCAGCGTAGTCTCTACGGCAGATGAGCAGTTCTTC,CSVVSTADEQFF
many,TRBJ2-3,TRBV5-5,TRBD2,TGTGCCAGCAGCTCGAGAGCGGGAGTAGCAGATACGCAGTATTTT,CASSSRAGVADTQYF
many,TRBJ2-7,TRBV18,.,TGTGCCAGCTCACCACTACAAATGGGCGAGCGGCAGAGCTCCTACGAGCAGTACTTC,CASSPLQMGERQSSYEQYF
many,TRBJ2-1,TRBV20-1,TRBD2,TGCAGTGCTATGACTAGCGGGAGGGCCTTCAGCTCCTACAATGAGCAGTTCTTC,CSAMTSGRAFSSYNEQFF
many,TRBJ2-7,TRBV29-1,TRBD2,TGCAGCGTTGCCCCGGGGGGGAGCTCCTACGAGCAGTACTTC,CSVAPGGSSYEQYF
once,TRBJ1-2,TRBV28,.,TGTGCCAGCTTTGCCGCTTCCGCGGTGGTGGAGGGCTACACCTTC,CASFAASAVVEGYTF
many,TRBJ2-7,TRBV20-1,.,TGCAGTGCTAGTGCCCCTGATTTCGGCGAGCAGTACTTC,CSASAPDFGEQYF
many,TRBJ1-2,TRBV5-1,TRBD1,TGCGCCAGCCAAGAGGACGGGACAGGGGGCTATGGCTACACCTTC,CASQEDGTGGYGYTF
many,TRBJ2-7,TRBV20-1,.,TGCAGTGCCATTAGACACTCCGAGCAGTACTTC,CSAIRHSEQYF
many,TRBJ1-1,TRBV6-4,.,TGTGCCAGCAGTGACTCGGGACACACTGAAGCTTTCTTT,CASSDSGHTEAFF
many,TRBJ2-7,TRBV18,.,TGTGCCAGCAGCCCGGGACTCTACGAGCAGTACTTC,CASSPGLYEQYF
many,TRBJ2-1,TRBV7-2,.,TGTGCCAGCACCCGGGACCGAGGGGGTGAGCAGTTCTTC,CASTRDRGGEQFF
many,TRBJ2-4,TRBV12-3/TRBV12-4,TRBD1,TGTGCCAGCACCCACAGGGGAGTTACAGCCAAAAACATTCAGTACTTC,CASTHRGVTAKNIQYF
.,TRBJ2-7,TRBV28,.,TGTGCCAGCAGTACCTTCGCGGGCTACGAGCAGTACTTC,CASSTFAGYEQYF
many,TRBJ2-7,TRBV28,TRBD2,TGTGCCAGCAGTTTTGACCTAGCGGCCTCCTACGAGCAGTACTTC,CASSFDLAASYEQYF
.,TRBJ1-3,TRBV9,.,TGTGCCAGCAGCGTAGCAGGGGCTGGAAACACCATATATTTT,CASSVAGAGNTIYF